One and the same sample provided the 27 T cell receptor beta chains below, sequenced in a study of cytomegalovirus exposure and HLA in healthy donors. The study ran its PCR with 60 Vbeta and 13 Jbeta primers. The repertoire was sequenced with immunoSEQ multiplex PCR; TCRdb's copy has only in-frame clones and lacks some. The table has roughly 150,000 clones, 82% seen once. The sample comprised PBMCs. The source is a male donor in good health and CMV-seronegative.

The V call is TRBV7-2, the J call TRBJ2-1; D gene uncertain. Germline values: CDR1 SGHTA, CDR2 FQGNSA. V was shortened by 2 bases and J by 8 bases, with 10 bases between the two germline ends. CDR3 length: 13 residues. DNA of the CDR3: TGTGCCAGCAGCTTATGGTTTAGTGATGAGCAGTTCTTC. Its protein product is CASSLWFSDEQFF.

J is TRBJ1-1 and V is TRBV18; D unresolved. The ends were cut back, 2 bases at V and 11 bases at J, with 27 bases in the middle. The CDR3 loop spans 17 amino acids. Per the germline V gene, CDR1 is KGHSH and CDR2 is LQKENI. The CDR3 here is CASSPFPPQVPMNEAFF. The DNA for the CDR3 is TGTGCCAGCTCACCATTCCCACCCCAAGTACCGATGAACGAGGCTTTCTTT.

CDR3 bases: TGTGCCAGCAGCCACCCAGGGGCTTATGGAAACACCATATATTTT. It translates to CASSHPGAYGNTIYF. The chain couples TRBV4-2 to TRBJ1-3; D is perhaps TRBD1 (6 bases). From germline, CDR1 is LGHNA and CDR2 YNFKEQ. This CDR3 spans 15 amino acids. V lost 3 bases and J 3 bases, leaving 12 bases between the germline ends.

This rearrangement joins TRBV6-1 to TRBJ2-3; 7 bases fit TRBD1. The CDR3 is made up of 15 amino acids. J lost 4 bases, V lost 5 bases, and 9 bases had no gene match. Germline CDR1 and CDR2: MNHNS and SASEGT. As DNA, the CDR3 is TGTGCCAGCAGTACAAGGACAGGAGGAGCAGATACGCAGTATTTT. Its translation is CASSTRTGGADTQYF.

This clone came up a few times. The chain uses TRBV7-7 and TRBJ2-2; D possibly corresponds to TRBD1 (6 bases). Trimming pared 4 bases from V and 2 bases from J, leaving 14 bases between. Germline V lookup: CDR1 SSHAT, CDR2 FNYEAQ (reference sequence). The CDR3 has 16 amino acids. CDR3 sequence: CASSSSGTRNTGELFF. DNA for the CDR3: TGTGCCAGCAGCTCCTCCGGGACAAGAAACACCGGGGAGCTGTTTTTT.

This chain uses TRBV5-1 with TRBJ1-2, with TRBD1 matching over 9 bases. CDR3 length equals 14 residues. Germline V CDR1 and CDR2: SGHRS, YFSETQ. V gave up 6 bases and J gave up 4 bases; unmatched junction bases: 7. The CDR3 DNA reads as TGCGCCAGCAACCCACAGGGGGCTCCCTATGGCTACACCTTC. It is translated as CASNPQGAPYGYTF.

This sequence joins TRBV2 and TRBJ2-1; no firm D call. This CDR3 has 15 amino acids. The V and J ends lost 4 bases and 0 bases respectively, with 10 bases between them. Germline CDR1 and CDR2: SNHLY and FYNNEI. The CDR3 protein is CASSVTLSSYNEQFF. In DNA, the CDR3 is TGTGCCAGCAGTGTGACACTTAGCTCCTACAATGAGCAGTTCTTC.

The CDR3 coding sequence is TGTGCCAGCAGCTTAGGTTACGGCGGTGAGACCCAGTACTTC. Protein: CASSLGYGGETQYF. The chain joins TRBV11-2 to TRBJ2-5; D is undetermined. V was cut by 1 base and J by 5 bases, with 11 bases left in between. CDR1 is SGHAT and CDR2 is FQNNGV in the germline V gene. The CDR3 extends over 14 amino acids.

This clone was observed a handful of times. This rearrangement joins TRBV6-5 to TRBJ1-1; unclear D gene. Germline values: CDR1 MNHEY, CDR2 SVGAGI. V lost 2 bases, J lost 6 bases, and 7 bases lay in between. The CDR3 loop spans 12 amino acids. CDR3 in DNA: TGTGCCAGCAGTTACAATGGAGCTGAAGCTTTCTTT. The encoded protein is CASSYNGAEAFF.

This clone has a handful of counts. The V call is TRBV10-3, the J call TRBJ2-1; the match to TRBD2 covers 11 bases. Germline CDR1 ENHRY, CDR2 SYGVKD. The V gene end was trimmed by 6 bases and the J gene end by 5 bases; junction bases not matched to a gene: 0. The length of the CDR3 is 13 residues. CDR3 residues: CAIRGLADNEQFF. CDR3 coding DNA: TGTGCCATCAGGGGACTAGCGGACAATGAGCAGTTCTTC.

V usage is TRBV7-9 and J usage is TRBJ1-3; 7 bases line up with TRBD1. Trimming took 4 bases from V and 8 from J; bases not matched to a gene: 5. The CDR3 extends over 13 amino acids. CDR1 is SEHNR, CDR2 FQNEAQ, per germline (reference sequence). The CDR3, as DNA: TGTGCCAGCAGCTCCGGGACAGAGGACACCATATATTTT. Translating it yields CASSSGTEDTIYF.

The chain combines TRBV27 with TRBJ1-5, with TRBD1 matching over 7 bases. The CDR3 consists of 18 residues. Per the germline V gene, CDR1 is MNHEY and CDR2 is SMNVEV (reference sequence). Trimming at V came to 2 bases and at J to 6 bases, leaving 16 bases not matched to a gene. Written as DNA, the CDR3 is TGTGCCAGCAGTTTAATGGCATCGACAGGGCCTATCGGTCAGCCCCAGCATTTT. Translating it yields CASSLMASTGPIGQPQHF.

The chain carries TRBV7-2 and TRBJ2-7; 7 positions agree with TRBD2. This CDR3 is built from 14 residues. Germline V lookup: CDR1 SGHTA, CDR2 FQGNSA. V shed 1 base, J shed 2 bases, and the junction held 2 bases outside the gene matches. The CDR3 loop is CASSLGLAAYEQYF. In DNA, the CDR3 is TGTGCCAGCAGCTTAGGCCTAGCGGCCTACGAGCAGTACTTC.

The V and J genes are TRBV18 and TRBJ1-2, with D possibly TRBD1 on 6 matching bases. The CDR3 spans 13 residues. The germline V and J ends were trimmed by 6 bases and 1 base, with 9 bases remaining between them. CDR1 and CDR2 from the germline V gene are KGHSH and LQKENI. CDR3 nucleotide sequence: TGTGCCAGCTCCCCGGACAGTAACTATGGCTACACCTTC. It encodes CASSPDSNYGYTF.

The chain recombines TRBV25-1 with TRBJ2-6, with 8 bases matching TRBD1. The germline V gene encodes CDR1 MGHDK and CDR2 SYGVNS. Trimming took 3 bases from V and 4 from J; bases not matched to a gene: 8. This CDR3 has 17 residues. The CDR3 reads CASSELQGASGANVLTF. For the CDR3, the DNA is TGTGCCAGCAGTGAGCTTCAGGGGGCGTCAGGGGCCAACGTCCTGACTTTC.

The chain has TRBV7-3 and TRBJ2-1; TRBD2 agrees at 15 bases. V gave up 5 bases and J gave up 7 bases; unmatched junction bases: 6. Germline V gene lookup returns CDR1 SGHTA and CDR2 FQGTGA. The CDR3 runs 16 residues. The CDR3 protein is CASSNSGTSGRNEQFF. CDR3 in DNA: TGTGCCAGCAGCAACTCCGGGACTAGCGGGAGGAATGAGCAGTTCTTC. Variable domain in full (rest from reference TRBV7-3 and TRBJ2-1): GAGVSQTPSNKVTEKGKYVELRCDPISGHTALYWYRQSLGQGPEFLIYFQGTGAADDSGLPNDRFFAVRPEGSVSTLKIQRTERGDSAVYLCASSNSGTSGRNEQFFGPGTRLTVL.

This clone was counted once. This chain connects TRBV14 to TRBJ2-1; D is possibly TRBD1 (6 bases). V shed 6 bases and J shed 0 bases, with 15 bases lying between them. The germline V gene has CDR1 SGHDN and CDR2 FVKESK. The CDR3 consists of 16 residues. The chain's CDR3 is CASRPLGGGSYNEQFF. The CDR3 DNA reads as TGTGCCAGCAGGCCTCTTGGGGGCGGCTCCTACAATGAGCAGTTCTTC.

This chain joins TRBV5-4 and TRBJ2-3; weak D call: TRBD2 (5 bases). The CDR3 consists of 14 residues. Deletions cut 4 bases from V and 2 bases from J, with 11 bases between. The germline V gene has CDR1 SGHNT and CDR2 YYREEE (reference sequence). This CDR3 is CASSPDSITDTQYF. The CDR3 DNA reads TGTGCCAGCAGCCCGGACTCCATCACAGATACGCAGTATTTT.

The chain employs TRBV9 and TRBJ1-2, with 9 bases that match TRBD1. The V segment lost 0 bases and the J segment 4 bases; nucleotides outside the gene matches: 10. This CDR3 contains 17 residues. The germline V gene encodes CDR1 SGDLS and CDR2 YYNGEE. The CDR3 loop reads CASSVDLGGDRVYGYTF. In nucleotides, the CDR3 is TGTGCCAGCAGCGTAGATCTGGGGGGGGACAGGGTCTATGGCTACACCTTC.

The CDR3: CASKISVGHTNTGELFF. The CDR3 coding sequence is TGTGCCAGCAAAATAAGTGTGGGACATACGAACACCGGGGAGCTGTTTTTT. This sequence joins TRBV27 and TRBJ2-2, with a weak D call TRBD1 (6 bases). CDR1 and CDR2 from the germline V gene are MNHEY and SMNVEV (reference sequence). CDR3 length equals 17 residues. Trimming took 7 bases from V and 0 from J, leaving 18 bases between them.

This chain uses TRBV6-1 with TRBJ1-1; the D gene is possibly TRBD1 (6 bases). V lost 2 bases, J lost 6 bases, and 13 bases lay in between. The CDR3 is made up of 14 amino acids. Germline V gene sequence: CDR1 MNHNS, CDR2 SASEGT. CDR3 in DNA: TGTGCCAGCAGTGAACTAAGGGGGTTGGCTGAAGCTTTCTTT. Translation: CASSELRGLAEAFF.

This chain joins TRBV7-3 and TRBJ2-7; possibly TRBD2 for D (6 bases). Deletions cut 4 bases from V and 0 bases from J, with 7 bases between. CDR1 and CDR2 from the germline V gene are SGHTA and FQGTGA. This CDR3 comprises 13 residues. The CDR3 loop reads CASSSGSSYEQYF. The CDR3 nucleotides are TGTGCCAGCAGCTCCGGGAGCTCCTACGAGCAGTACTTC.

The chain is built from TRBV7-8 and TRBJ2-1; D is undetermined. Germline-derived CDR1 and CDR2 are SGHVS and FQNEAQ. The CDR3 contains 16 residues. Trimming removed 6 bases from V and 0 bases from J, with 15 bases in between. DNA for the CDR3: TGTGCCAGCAGTCAAGGATACCGGAGCTCCTACAATGAGCAGTTCTTC. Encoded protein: CASSQGYRSSYNEQFF.

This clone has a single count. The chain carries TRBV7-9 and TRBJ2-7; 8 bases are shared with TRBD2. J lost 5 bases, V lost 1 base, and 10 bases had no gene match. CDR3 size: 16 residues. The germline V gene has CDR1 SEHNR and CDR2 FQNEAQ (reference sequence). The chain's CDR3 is CASSLEFQRETHEQYF. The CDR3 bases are TGTGCCAGCAGCTTAGAGTTTCAGCGGGAGACCCACGAGCAGTACTTC.

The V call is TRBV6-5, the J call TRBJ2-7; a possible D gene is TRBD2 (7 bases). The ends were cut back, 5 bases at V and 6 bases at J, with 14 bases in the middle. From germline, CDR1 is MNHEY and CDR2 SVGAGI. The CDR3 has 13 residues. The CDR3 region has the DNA TGTGCCAGCAGTCTCGGCGGGGGCGGCGAGCAGTACTTC. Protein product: CASSLGGGGEQYF.

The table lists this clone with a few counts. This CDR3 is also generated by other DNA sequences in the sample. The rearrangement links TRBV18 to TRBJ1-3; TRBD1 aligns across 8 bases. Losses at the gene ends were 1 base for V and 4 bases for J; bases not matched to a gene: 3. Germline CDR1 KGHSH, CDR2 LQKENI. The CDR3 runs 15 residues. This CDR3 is CASSPRTGSGNTIYF. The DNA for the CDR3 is TGTGCCAGCTCACCACGGACAGGGTCAGGAAACACCATATATTTT.

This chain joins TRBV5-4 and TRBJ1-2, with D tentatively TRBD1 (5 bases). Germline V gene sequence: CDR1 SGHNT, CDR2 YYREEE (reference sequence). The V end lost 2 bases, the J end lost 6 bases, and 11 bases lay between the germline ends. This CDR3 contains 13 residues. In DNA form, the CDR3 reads TGTGCCAGCAGCTTTTGGGGAGGGGATGGCTACACCTTC. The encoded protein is CASSFWGGDGYTF. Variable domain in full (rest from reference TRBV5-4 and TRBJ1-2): ETGVTQSPTHLIKTRGQQVTLRCSSQSGHNTVSWYQQALGQGPQFIFQYYREEENGRGNFPPRFSGLQFPNYSSELNVNALELDDSALYLCASSFWGGDGYTFGSGTRLTVV.